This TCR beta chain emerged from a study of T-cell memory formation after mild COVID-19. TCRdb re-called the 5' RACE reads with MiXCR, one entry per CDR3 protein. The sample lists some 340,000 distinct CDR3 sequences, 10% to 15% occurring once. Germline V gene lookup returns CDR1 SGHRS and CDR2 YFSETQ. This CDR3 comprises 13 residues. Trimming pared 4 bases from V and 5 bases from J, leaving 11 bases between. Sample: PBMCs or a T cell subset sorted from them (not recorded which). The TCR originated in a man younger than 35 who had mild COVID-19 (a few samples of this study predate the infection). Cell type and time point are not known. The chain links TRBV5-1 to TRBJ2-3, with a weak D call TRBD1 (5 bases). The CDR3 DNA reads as TGCGCCAGCAGCCTCAGGGTGAAAGATACGCAGTATTTT. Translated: CASSLRVKDTQYF.